The clone carrying this T cell receptor beta chain was seen only once. The sample is drawn from a study of blood T cell repertoires in COVID-19. The CDR3 runs to 13 residues. The germline CDR1 and CDR2 sequences are SQVTM and ANQGSEA. Trimming took off 4 bases at V and 0 bases at J, with 8 bases between the two ends. Per the original methods: Using reference gene primer amplification, nucleated cell counts were estimated. Sequencing used immunoSEQ multiplex PCR; TCRdb keeps in-frame clones, though not all of them. Clone size and the V and J calls come from that table; the DNA yielded D and trimming. This sample has 110,000 to 150,000 clones; approximately 80% occur once, and the top ten carry approximately 6.6%.

Sequencing was performed on peripheral blood. The TCR originated in a human donor in a cohort sampled during active COVID-19. V usage is TRBV29-1 and J usage is TRBJ2-3, with unresolved D. The CDR3 spells CSVVRASTDTQYF. Written as DNA, the CDR3 is TGCAGCGTTGTAAGAGCAAGCACAGATACGCAGTATTTT.